Shown below are 27 T cell receptor beta chains from a single sample sequenced in a study of blood T cell repertoires in COVID-19. Assay used: immunoSEQ multiplex PCR; TCRdb lists only in-frame clones, some missing. This table has about 260,000 clones, about 91% appearing once. Material: peripheral blood. These receptor sequences come from a person under 35 with COVID-19, enrolled during active disease.

The chain combines TRBV28 with TRBJ1-6; the match to TRBD1 covers 9 bases. Losses at the gene ends were 5 bases for V and 9 bases for J; bases not matched to a gene: 11. The CDR3 length is 16 residues. Germline V gives CDR1 MDHEN, CDR2 SYDVKM. The CDR3 DNA sequence: TGTGCCAGCAGTGGGGGGACAGGGTTTGCGAGTTCACCCCTCCACTTT. This codes for CASSGGTGFASSPLHF.

J is TRBJ1-2 and V is TRBV6-2 or TRBV6-3; 7 nucleotides line up with TRBD1. This CDR3 spans 16 amino acids. V lost 0 bases to trimming and J lost 7 bases; unmatched junction nucleotides: 11. The germline V gene has CDR1 MNHEY and CDR2 SVGEGT. The CDR3, as DNA: TGTGCCAGCAGTTACTCGACGGGACAGTTTATAGGTGGCTACACCTTC. Translation: CASSYSTGQFIGGYTF.

The chain uses TRBV2 and TRBJ1-4, with a tentative D call TRBD1 (5 bases). The length of the CDR3 is 14 residues. The germline CDR1 and CDR2 sequences are SNHLY and FYNNEI. Trimming cost V 6 bases and J 11 bases, with 19 bases left between them. DNA for the CDR3: TGTGCCAGCAGGACGACGTACATGACAGTCAAACTGTTTTTT. Protein: CASRTTYMTVKLFF.

The V and J genes are TRBV27 and TRBJ2-5, with D unresolved. Germline V gene data show CDR1 as MNHEY and CDR2 as SMNVEV (reference sequence). Deletions cut 6 bases from V and 1 base from J, with 12 bases between. This CDR3 region has 14 residues. CDR3 nucleotide sequence: TGTGCCAGCAGCCACGGTGGTGGCCAAGAGACCCAGTACTTC. Residues: CASSHGGGQETQYF.

The V and J genes are TRBV11-2 and TRBJ1-2; 7 nucleotides match TRBD1. CDR3 length equals 19 residues. Germline V CDR1 and CDR2: SGHAT, FQNNGV. V was pared by 0 bases and J by 2 bases, with 15 bases of the junction left unmatched. The CDR3 protein is CASSLEEGGTLPSNYGYTF. CDR3 coding DNA: TGTGCCAGCAGCTTAGAGGAAGGGGGCACCTTGCCTTCGAACTATGGCTACACCTTC. Based on the CDR3 plus reference TRBV11-2 and TRBJ1-2, the full variable domain is EAGVAQSPRYKIIEKRQSVAFWCNPISGHATLYWYQQILGQGPKLLIQFQNNGVVDDSQLPKDRFSAERLKGVDSTLKIQPAKLEDSAVYLCASSLEEGGTLPSNYGYTFGSGTRLTVV.

The chain uses TRBV7-2 and TRBJ2-7; TRBD2 aligns across 9 bases. The CDR3 contains 14 residues. V lost 3 bases and J lost 2; bases outside the gene matches: 2. Looked up from germline, CDR1 is SGHTA and CDR2 is FQGNSA. CDR3 amino acids: CASSLTSGPYEQYF. Here the CDR3 DNA reads TGTGCCAGCAGCTTGACTAGCGGCCCCTACGAGCAGTACTTC.

This chain connects TRBV4-2 to TRBJ2-7, with a tentative D call TRBD2 (5 bases). Per the germline V gene, CDR1 is LGHNA and CDR2 is YNFKEQ. V lost 10 bases and J 3 bases, leaving 16 bases between the germline ends. The CDR3 runs 13 residues. The CDR3 DNA follows: TGTGCCATTCCTTCCGGGATCCGCTACGAGCAGTACTTC. Its protein is CAIPSGIRYEQYF.

The J gene is TRBJ2-5, the V gene TRBV1; the table names TRBD1, a call not compared with the DNA. TRBV1 is recorded as a pseudogene. The CDR3 is 14 residues long. CDR3 amino acids: CTSSHSDSQETQYF. The CDR3 coding sequence is TGCACCAGCAGCCATTCCGACAGCCAAGAGACCCAGTACTTC.

The rearrangement links TRBV7-9 to TRBJ2-3; 7 positions match TRBD2. Trimming cost V 3 bases and J 4 bases; bases outside gene matches: 7. Germline CDR1 SEHNR, CDR2 FQNEAQ (reference sequence). The CDR3 runs 15 residues. Written as DNA, the CDR3 is TGTGCCAGCAGCTTTGGGAGGGCACCGGCAGATACGCAGTATTTT. Residues: CASSFGRAPADTQYF.

The chain couples TRBV5-6 to TRBJ1-1; tentatively, D is TRBD1 (5 bases). CDR1 and CDR2 (germline): SGHDT, YYEEEE. Trimming cost V 4 bases and J 3 bases, with 13 bases left between them. The CDR3 is made up of 14 amino acids. The CDR3 bases are TGTGCCAGCAGCCGCCCGGGGGTGGACACTGAAGCTTTCTTT. Amino acid sequence: CASSRPGVDTEAFF.

This chain uses TRBV9 with TRBJ1-1; D not certain. This CDR3 spans 13 amino acids. Germline V gene lookup returns CDR1 SGDLS and CDR2 YYNGEE. The ends were cut back, 0 bases at V and 1 base at J, with 4 bases in the middle. The CDR3 protein is CASSVEPNTEAFF. The CDR3 bases are TGTGCCAGCAGCGTAGAGCCGAACACTGAAGCTTTCTTT.

The chain has TRBV7-9 and TRBJ2-5, with D possibly being TRBD1 (5 bases). This CDR3 has 17 residues. Germline values: CDR1 SEHNR, CDR2 FQNEAQ (reference sequence). Trimming removed 4 bases from V and 5 bases from J, with 23 bases in between. The DNA for the CDR3 is TGTGCCAGCAGCTCCCGCGACTCCTCGACAGCCCGGGAGACCCAGTACTTC. Protein: CASSSRDSSTARETQYF.

The CDR3 loop reads CSVAERRQETQYF. DNA for the CDR3: TGCAGCGTTGCCGAGCGGAGACAAGAGACCCAGTACTTC. This sequence joins TRBV29-1 and TRBJ2-5; D might be TRBD2 (5 bases). The germline gives CDR1 SQVTM, CDR2 ANQGSEA. The CDR3 totals 13 residues. V shed 4 bases and J shed 2 bases, with 11 bases lying between them. The full variable domain, with the rest looked up from reference TRBV29-1 and TRBJ2-5, is SAVISQKPSRDICQRGTSLTIQCQVDSQVTMMFWYRQQPGQSLTLIATANQGSEATYESGFVIDKFPISRPNLTFSTLTVSNMSPEDSSIYLCSVAERRQETQYFGPGTRLLVL.

The chain couples TRBV27 to TRBJ2-7; TRBD2 matches 13 bases. Germline loops: CDR1 MNHEY, CDR2 SMNVEV (reference sequence). The CDR3 spans 17 residues. The ends lost 6 bases at V and 5 bases at J; junction bases unmatched: 13. CDR3 coding DNA: TGTGCCAGCAGCCGACGACTAGCGGGAGGACATCGGAACGAGCAGTACTTC. This codes for CASSRRLAGGHRNEQYF.

The V gene is TRBV10-2, the J gene TRBJ2-6; D is unresolved. The V and J ends lost 6 bases and 1 base respectively, with 13 bases between them. This CDR3 has 16 amino acids. Per the germline V gene, CDR1 is WSHSY and CDR2 is SAAADI. DNA of the CDR3: TGCGCCAGCAGCCCCCTTGCCGGGTCTGGGGCCAACGTCCTGACTTTC. This gives the protein CASSPLAGSGANVLTF.

The rearrangement uses TRBV5-4 and TRBJ2-7; unclear D gene. The germline V gene has CDR1 SGHNT and CDR2 YYREEE (reference sequence). V lost 4 bases and J 8 bases, leaving 13 bases between the germline ends. The CDR3 length is 12 residues. CDR3 in amino acids: CASSLTPAQQYF. CDR3 bases: TGTGCCAGCAGCCTCACTCCCGCCCAGCAGTACTTC.

V is TRBV6-5 and J is TRBJ2-7, with 9 nucleotides matching TRBD2. The CDR3 is made up of 15 amino acids. The trim removed 6 bases at V and 0 bases at J, leaving 6 bases unmatched. Germline lookup yields CDR1 MNHEY and CDR2 SVGAGI. CDR3 residues: CASRLLAGSSYEQYF. DNA of the CDR3: TGTGCCAGCAGACTCCTAGCGGGAAGCTCCTACGAGCAGTACTTC.

The chain couples TRBV19 to TRBJ2-2; 13 bases fit TRBD2. Germline V lookup: CDR1 LNHDA, CDR2 SQIVND (reference sequence). The CDR3 has 18 amino acids. V dropped 11 bases and J dropped 8; count of bases not matched to a gene: 20. The CDR3 bases are TGTGCCTCCTACAATCACCATACCAGGACTAGCGGGAGAGGGGAGCTGTTTTTT. It translates to CASYNHHTRTSGRGELFF.

In its sample, this clone was seen once. V and J are TRBV18 and TRBJ2-7; D may be TRBD2 (7 bases). Germline values: CDR1 KGHSH, CDR2 LQKENI. Trimming stripped 2 bases from V and 0 bases from J, with 17 bases between. The CDR3 is 17 residues long. The CDR3 DNA sequence: TGTGCCAGCTCACCAAGGGGGGTTAGCGGGTACTCCTACGAGCAGTACTTC. It translates to CASSPRGVSGYSYEQYF.

This chain joins TRBV3-1 (or the pseudogene TRBV3-2) and TRBJ1-2; D is possibly TRBD1 (6 bases). Trimming took off 2 bases at V and 6 bases at J, with 10 bases between the two ends. Germline assignment: CDR1 LGHDT and CDR2 YNNKEL (reference sequence). The CDR3 loop spans 13 amino acids. CDR3 DNA sequence: TGTGCCAGCAGCCAAAAGGACAGACATGGCTACACCTTC. It codes for CASSQKDRHGYTF.

The rearrangement links TRBV7-9 to TRBJ1-2, with D tentatively TRBD1 (5 bases). This CDR3 comprises 14 residues. Trimming pared 5 bases from V and 6 bases from J, leaving 16 bases between. The germline gives CDR1 SEHNR, CDR2 FQNEAQ (reference sequence). The CDR3 is CASSLVPGWNGYTF. The CDR3 coding sequence is TGTGCCAGCAGCCTCGTACCAGGGTGGAATGGCTACACCTTC.

V and J are TRBV7-3 and TRBJ2-7, with 10 nucleotides matching TRBD1. The CDR3 sequence is 14 residues long. The V segment lost 5 bases and the J segment 6 bases; nucleotides outside the gene matches: 7. Germline loops: CDR1 SGHTA, CDR2 FQGTGA. The CDR3 region has the DNA TGTGCCAGCAGCACCCTGGGACAGGGGTCCGAGCAGTACTTC. This encodes CASSTLGQGSEQYF.

The genes are TRBV7-6 and TRBJ2-7; 8 nucleotides agree with TRBD1. V lost 6 bases and J lost 3; bases outside the gene matches: 4. CDR1 and CDR2 (germline): SGHVS, FNYEAQ. This CDR3 spans 13 amino acids. In DNA, the CDR3 is TGTGCCAGCAGAGCCGGACAGGGCTACGAGCAGTACTTC. Translated, it gives CASRAGQGYEQYF.

The rearrangement joins TRBV30 to TRBJ1-6, with TRBD1 identical over 7 bases. Trimming cost V 5 bases and J 5 bases; bases outside gene matches: 3. This CDR3 comprises 13 residues. CDR1 GTSNPN and CDR2 SVGIG come from the germline V gene (reference sequence). The CDR3 spells CAWRTGNNSPLHF. The DNA of the CDR3 is TGTGCCTGGCGGACAGGCAATAATTCACCCCTCCACTTT.

This chain uses TRBV6-1 with TRBJ2-1; D call uncertain. Germline V gives CDR1 MNHNS, CDR2 SASEGT. Trimming took off 2 bases at V and 4 bases at J, with 6 bases between the two ends. The CDR3 contains 13 residues. Here the CDR3 reads CASSEKRYNEQFF. CDR3 in DNA: TGTGCCAGCAGTGAAAAACGGTACAATGAGCAGTTCTTC.

V usage is TRBV28 and J usage is TRBJ2-5; D possibly corresponds to TRBD1 (5 bases). Trimming stripped 5 bases from V and 2 bases from J, with 18 bases between. Germline values: CDR1 MDHEN, CDR2 SYDVKM. This CDR3 has 16 residues. The CDR3, as DNA: TGTGCCAGCAGTCCGGACATCTTTCCCAGGCAAGAGACCCAGTACTTC. Protein: CASSPDIFPRQETQYF.

This rearrangement joins TRBV7-9 to TRBJ2-1; D perhaps matches TRBD1 (5 bases). V was clipped by 1 base and J by 4 bases, with 14 bases between them. Germline V gene lookup returns CDR1 SEHNR and CDR2 FQNEAQ (reference sequence). This CDR3 spans 16 amino acids. CDR3 DNA sequence: TGTGCCAGCAGCTTAGTTGGGGTAGGGGCTTACAATGAGCAGTTCTTC. Residues: CASSLVGVGAYNEQFF.